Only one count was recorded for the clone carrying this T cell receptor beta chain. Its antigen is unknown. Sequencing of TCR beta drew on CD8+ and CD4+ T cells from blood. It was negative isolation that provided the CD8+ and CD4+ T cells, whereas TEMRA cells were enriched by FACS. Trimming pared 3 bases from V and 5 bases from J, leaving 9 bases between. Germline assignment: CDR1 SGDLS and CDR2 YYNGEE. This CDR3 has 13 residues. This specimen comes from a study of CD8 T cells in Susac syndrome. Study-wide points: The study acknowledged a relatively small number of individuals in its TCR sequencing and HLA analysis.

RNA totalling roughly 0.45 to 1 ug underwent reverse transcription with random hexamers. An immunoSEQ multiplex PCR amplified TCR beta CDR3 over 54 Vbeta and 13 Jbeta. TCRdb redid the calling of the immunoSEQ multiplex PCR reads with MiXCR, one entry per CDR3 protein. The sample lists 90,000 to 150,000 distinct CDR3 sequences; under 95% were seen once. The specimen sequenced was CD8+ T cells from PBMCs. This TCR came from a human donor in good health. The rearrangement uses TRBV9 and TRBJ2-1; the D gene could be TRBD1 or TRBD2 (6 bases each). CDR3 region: CASSERGDNEQFF. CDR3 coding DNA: TGTGCCAGCAGCGAAAGGGGGGACAATGAGCAGTTCTTC.